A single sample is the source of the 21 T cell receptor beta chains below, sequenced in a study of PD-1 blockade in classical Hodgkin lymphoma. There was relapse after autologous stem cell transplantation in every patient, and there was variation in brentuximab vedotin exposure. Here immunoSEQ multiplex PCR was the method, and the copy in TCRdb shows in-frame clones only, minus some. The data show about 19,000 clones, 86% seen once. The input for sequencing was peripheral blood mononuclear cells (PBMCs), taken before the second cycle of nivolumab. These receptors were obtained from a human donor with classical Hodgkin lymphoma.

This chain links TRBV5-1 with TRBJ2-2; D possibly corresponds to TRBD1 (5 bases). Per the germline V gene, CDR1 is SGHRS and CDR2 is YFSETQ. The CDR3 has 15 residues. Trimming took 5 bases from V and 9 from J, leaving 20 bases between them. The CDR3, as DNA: TGCGCCAGCAGTCTCGGACAACCCTCCCCCTGGGAGCTGTTTTTT. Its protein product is CASSLGQPSPWELFF.

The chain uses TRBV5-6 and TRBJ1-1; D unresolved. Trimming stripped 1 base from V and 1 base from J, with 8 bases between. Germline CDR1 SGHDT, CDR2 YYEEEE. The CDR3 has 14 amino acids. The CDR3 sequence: CASSLSSGNTEAFF. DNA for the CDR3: TGTGCCAGCAGCTTGTCTTCGGGGAACACTGAAGCTTTCTTT. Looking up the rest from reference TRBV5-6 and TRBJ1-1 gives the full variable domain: DAGVTQSPTHLIKTRGQQVTLRCSPKSGHDTVSWYQQALGQGPQFIFQYYEEEERQRGNFPDRFSGHQFPNYSSELNVNALLLGDSALYLCASSLSSGNTEAFFGQGTRLTVV.

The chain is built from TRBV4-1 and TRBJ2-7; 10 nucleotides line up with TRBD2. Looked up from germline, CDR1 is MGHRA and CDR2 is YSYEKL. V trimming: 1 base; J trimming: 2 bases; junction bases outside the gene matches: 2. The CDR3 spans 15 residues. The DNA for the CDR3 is TGCGCCAGCAGCCAAGGGACTAGCGGCCCCTACGAGCAGTACTTC. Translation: CASSQGTSGPYEQYF.

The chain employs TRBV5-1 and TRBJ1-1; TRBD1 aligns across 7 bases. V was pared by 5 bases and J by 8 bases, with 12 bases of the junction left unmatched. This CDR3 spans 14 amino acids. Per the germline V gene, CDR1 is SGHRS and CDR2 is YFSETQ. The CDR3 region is CASRPVTGALEAFF. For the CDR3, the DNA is TGCGCCAGCAGGCCAGTTACAGGGGCGTTGGAAGCTTTCTTT.

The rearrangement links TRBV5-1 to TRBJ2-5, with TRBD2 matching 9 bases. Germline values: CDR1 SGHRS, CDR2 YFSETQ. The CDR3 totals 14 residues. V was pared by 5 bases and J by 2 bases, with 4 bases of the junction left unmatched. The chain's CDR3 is CASRAGGIQETQYF. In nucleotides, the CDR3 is TGCGCCAGCAGAGCGGGGGGCATACAAGAGACCCAGTACTTC.

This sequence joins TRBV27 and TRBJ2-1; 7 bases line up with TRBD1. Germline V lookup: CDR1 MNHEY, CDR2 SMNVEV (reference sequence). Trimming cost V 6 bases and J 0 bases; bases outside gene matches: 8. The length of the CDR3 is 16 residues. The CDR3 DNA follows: TGTGCCAGCAGGCACAGCAGACAGGGCTCCTACAATGAGCAGTTCTTC. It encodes CASRHSRQGSYNEQFF.

CDR3 sequence: CASSTGQGDTEAFF. CDR3 nucleotides: TGTGCCAGCAGCACCGGACAGGGAGACACTGAAGCTTTCTTT. This chain uses TRBV5-8 with TRBJ1-1; 8 bases match TRBD1. Germline loops: CDR1 SGHTS, CDR2 YDEGEE. Trimming cost V 4 bases and J 3 bases; bases outside gene matches: 5. This CDR3 spans 14 amino acids.

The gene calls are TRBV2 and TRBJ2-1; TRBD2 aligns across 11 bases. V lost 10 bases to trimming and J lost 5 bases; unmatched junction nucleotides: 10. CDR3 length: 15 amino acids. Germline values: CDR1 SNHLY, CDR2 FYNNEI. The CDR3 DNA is TGTGCCACAGCAGTGTTACTAGCGGGGGACAATGAGCAGTTCTTC. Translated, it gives CATAVLLAGDNEQFF.

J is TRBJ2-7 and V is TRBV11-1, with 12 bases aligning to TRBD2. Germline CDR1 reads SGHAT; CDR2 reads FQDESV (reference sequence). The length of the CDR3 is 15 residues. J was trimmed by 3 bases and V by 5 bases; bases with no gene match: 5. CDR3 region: CASSPTSGGFYEQYF. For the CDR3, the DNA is TGTGCCAGCAGCCCAACTAGCGGGGGGTTCTACGAGCAGTACTTC.

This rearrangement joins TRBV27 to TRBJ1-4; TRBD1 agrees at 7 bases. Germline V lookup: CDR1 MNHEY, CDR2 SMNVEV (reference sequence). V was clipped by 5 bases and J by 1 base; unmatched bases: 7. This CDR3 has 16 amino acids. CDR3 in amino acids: CASSPDRAETNEKLFF. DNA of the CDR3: TGTGCCAGCAGTCCCGACAGGGCGGAAACTAATGAAAAACTGTTTTTT.

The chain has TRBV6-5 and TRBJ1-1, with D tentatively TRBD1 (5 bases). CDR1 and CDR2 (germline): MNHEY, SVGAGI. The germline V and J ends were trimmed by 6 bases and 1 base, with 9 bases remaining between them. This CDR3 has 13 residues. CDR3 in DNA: TGTGCCAGCAGGTCTACAGGGAACACTGAAGCTTTCTTT. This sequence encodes CASRSTGNTEAFF.

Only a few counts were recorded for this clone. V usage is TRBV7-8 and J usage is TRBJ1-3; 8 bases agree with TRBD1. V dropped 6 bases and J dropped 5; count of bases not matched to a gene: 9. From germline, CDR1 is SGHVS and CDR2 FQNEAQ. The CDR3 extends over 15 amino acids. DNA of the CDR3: TGTGCCAGCAGTTTTATCACAGGGGGACGAAACACCATATATTTT. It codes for CASSFITGGRNTIYF.

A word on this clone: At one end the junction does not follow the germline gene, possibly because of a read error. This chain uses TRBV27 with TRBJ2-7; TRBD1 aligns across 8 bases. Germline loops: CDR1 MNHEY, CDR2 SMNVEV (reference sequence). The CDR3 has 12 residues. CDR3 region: CGVRTGTYEQYF. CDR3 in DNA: TGCGGGGTGCGGACAGGGACCTACGAGCAGTACTTC.

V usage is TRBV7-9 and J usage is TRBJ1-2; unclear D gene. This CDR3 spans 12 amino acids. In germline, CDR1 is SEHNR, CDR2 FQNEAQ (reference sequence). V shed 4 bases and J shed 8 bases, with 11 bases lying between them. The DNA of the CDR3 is TGTGCCAGCAGCTCCACCCCGACAGGCTACACCTTC. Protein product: CASSSTPTGYTF.

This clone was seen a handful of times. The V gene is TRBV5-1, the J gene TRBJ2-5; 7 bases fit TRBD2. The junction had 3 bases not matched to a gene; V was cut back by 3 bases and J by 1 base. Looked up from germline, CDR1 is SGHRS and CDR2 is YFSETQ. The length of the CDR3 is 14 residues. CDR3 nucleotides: TGCGCCAGCAGCTCGGCGGGGGTCCAAGAGACCCAGTACTTC. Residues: CASSSAGVQETQYF.

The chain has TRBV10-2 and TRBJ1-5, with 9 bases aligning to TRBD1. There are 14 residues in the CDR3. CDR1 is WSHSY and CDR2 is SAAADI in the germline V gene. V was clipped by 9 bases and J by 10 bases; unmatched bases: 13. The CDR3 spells CASGDRDQQRPQHF. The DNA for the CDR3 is TGCGCCAGTGGGGACAGGGATCAGCAAAGACCCCAGCATTTT.

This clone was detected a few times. This chain's CDR3 is CSVEGDFTGRARETQYF. Written as DNA, the CDR3 is TGCAGCGTTGAAGGGGACTTCACAGGCAGGGCTCGAGAGACCCAGTACTTC. The chain carries TRBV29-1 and TRBJ2-5, with a possible D match to TRBD2 (6 bases). Germline V gives CDR1 SQVTM, CDR2 ANQGSEA. This CDR3 has 17 residues. Trimming pared 1 base from V and 4 bases from J, leaving 22 bases between. Looking up the rest from reference TRBV29-1 and TRBJ2-5 gives the full variable domain: SAVISQKPSRDICQRGTSLTIQCQVDSQVTMMFWYRQQPGQSLTLIATANQGSEATYESGFVIDKFPISRPNLTFSTLTVSNMSPEDSSIYLCSVEGDFTGRARETQYFGPGTRLLVL.

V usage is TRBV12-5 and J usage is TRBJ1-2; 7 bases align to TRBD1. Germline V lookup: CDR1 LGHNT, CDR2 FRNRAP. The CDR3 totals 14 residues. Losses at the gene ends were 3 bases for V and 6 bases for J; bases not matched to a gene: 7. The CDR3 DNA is TGTGCTAGTGGTTTTCGCACTGACAGGGATGGCTACACCTTC. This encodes CASGFRTDRDGYTF.

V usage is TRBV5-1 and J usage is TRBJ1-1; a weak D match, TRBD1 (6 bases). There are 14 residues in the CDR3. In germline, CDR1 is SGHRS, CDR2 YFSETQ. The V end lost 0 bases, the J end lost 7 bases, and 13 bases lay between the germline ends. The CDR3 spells CASSLDRVGGEAFF. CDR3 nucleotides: TGCGCCAGCAGCTTGGACAGGGTGGGCGGTGAAGCTTTCTTT.

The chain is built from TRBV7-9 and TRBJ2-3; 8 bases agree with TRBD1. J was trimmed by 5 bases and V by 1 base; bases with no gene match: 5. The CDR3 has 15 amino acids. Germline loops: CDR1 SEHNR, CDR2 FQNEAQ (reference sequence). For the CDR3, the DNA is TGTGCCAGCAGCTTAGACCAGGGGGCAATAGATACGCAGTATTTT. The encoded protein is CASSLDQGAIDTQYF.

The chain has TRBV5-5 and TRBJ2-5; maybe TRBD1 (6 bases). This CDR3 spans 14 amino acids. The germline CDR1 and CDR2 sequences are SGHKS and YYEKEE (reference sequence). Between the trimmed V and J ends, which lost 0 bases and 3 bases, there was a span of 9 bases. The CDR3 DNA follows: TGTGCCAGCAGCTTGGGACAGGTCAAAGAGACCCAGTACTTC. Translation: CASSLGQVKETQYF. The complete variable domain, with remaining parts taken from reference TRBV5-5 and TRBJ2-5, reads DAGVTQSPTHLIKTRGQQVTLRCSPISGHKSVSWYQQVLGQGPQFIFQYYEKEERGRGNFPDRFSARQFPNYSSELNVNALLLGDSALYLCASSLGQVKETQYFGPGTRLLVL.